A single sample gave rise to the 20 T cell receptor beta chains below, sequenced in a study of STAT5B mutations in CD4+ large granular lymphocyte leukemia. TCRdb keeps only in-frame clones here, not all; method: immunoSEQ multiplex PCR. The sample has around 30,000 clones, about 77% seen once. Specimen: CD4+ T cells from blood buffy coats. The receptors stem from a human donor in good health.

This clone was observed once. The chain joins TRBV6-5 to TRBJ2-7; TRBD2 might be the D (5 bases). The CDR3 covers 15 residues. Germline CDR1 and CDR2: MNHEY and SVGAGI. Trimming removed 4 bases at V and 1 base at J, with 14 bases between. This CDR3 reads CASSLRAGPSYEQYF. Written as DNA, the CDR3 is TGTGCCAGCAGTTTGAGGGCAGGTCCATCCTACGAGCAGTACTTC.

This chain links TRBV9 with TRBJ2-7, with 10 bases that match TRBD1. The CDR3 runs to 17 residues. CDR1 is SGDLS and CDR2 is YYNGEE in the germline V gene. The V and J ends lost 4 bases and 3 bases, in that order; junction bases with no gene match: 13. The DNA for the CDR3 is TGTGCCAGCAGCCCAGGGACAGGGGATGATCGAGTCTACGAGCAGTACTTC. Amino acids: CASSPGTGDDRVYEQYF.

The chain recombines TRBV4-3 with TRBJ2-7, with TRBD2 matching over 11 bases. The CDR3 is made up of 21 amino acids. Germline values: CDR1 LGHNA, CDR2 YSLEER. V lost 0 bases and J lost 3; bases outside the gene matches: 19. The CDR3 DNA reads TGCGCCAGCAGCCAAGACTTACTAGCGGGAGTGTTCCTCGTCAGAAACTACGAGCAGTACTTC. It specifies CASSQDLLAGVFLVRNYEQYF.

The CDR3 region is CASSTGTSAYNEQFF. In nucleotides, the CDR3 is TGTGCCAGCAGCACCGGGACTAGCGCTTACAATGAGCAGTTCTTC. The V gene is TRBV11-2, the J gene TRBJ2-1; TRBD2 aligns across 10 bases. V was pared by 5 bases and J by 4 bases, with 5 bases of the junction left unmatched. Germline lookup yields CDR1 SGHAT and CDR2 FQNNGV. The CDR3 length is 15 residues.

This clone was seen a few times. This sequence joins TRBV7-6 and TRBJ2-7; D is unclear. This CDR3 has 12 residues. Germline assignment: CDR1 SGHVS and CDR2 FNYEAQ. V shed 5 bases and J shed 4 bases, with 9 bases lying between them. CDR3 DNA: TGTGCCAGCAGCCCGACTCCTTACGAGCAGTACTTC. Its translation is CASSPTPYEQYF.

The chain has TRBV30 and TRBJ1-2; 9 bases match TRBD1. This CDR3 has 12 residues. The germline V gene has CDR1 GTSNPN and CDR2 SVGIG (reference sequence). With 2 bases clipped from V and 7 bases from J, the junction kept 2 bases outside the gene matches. The CDR3 protein is CAWSPTGGGYTF. The CDR3 coding sequence is TGTGCCTGGAGTCCGACAGGGGGTGGCTACACCTTC.

This chain uses TRBV4-3 with TRBJ2-3, with TRBD2 matching over 8 bases. The ends lost 1 base at V and 0 bases at J; junction bases unmatched: 12. The CDR3 has 19 amino acids. Germline V lookup: CDR1 LGHNA, CDR2 YSLEER. CDR3 region: CASSQGTSIILPSTDTQYF. The CDR3 DNA reads as TGCGCCAGCAGCCAAGGGACTAGCATAATTTTACCTAGCACAGATACGCAGTATTTT.

This chain connects TRBV6-6 to TRBJ2-5, with 9 bases lining up with TRBD1. The ends lost 2 bases at V and 5 bases at J; junction bases unmatched: 6. Germline V gene lookup returns CDR1 MNHNY and CDR2 SVGAGI (reference sequence). CDR3 length: 15 residues. CDR3 sequence reads: CASSYLQGAQETQYF. In DNA, the CDR3 is TGTGCCAGCAGTTACCTACAGGGGGCCCAGGAGACCCAGTACTTC.

The J gene is TRBJ1-1, the V gene TRBV27; weak D call: TRBD1 (6 bases). The CDR3 has 16 residues. With 1 base removed from V and 1 base from J, the gap between germline ends came to 13 bases. CDR1 and CDR2 from the germline V gene are MNHEY and SMNVEV (reference sequence). The CDR3 spells CASSLYEDRTNTEAFF. CDR3 coding DNA: TGTGCCAGCAGTTTATACGAGGACAGAACGAACACTGAAGCTTTCTTT.

The table lists this clone with a count of one. J is TRBJ2-7 and V is TRBV2, with 7 bases that match TRBD1. This CDR3 has 15 amino acids. Germline V gives CDR1 SNHLY, CDR2 FYNNEI. After removal of 6 bases from V and 1 base from J, the junction contained 9 bases not matched to a gene. CDR3 DNA: TGTGCCAGCAGACATAGTCAGGACAGGTCCTACGAGCAGTACTTC. Its protein is CASRHSQDRSYEQYF.

V gene TRBV7-9 combines with J gene TRBJ1-1, with D perhaps TRBD1 (6 bases). Per the germline V gene, CDR1 is SEHNR and CDR2 is FQNEAQ (reference sequence). The CDR3 has 15 amino acids. Trimming pared 0 bases from V and 5 bases from J, leaving 13 bases between. The CDR3 here is CASSLAERGGTEAFF. CDR3 nucleotide sequence: TGTGCCAGCAGCTTAGCGGAGAGGGGGGGTACTGAAGCTTTCTTT.

This clone came up a few times. The chain employs TRBV30 and TRBJ1-5, with 8 bases matching TRBD1. Germline V gene data show CDR1 as GTSNPN and CDR2 as SVGIG (reference sequence). Trimming cost V 3 bases and J 4 bases; bases outside gene matches: 2. This CDR3 contains 13 residues. CDR3 region: CAWSTGGNQPQHF. DNA of the CDR3: TGTGCCTGGAGCACAGGGGGAAATCAGCCCCAGCATTTT.

V usage is TRBV5-1 and J usage is TRBJ2-7, with 9 bases that match TRBD1. The CDR3 is 15 amino acids. With 4 bases clipped from V and 5 bases from J, the junction kept 10 bases outside the gene matches. Germline V gene data show CDR1 as SGHRS and CDR2 as YFSETQ. In nucleotides, the CDR3 is TGCGCCAGCAGCCATCACCGGGACAGGGTAAACGAGCAGTACTTC. The encoded protein is CASSHHRDRVNEQYF. Combining the CDR3 with reference TRBV5-1 and TRBJ2-7 gives the whole variable domain KAGVTQTPRYLIKTRGQQVTLSCSPISGHRSVSWYQQTPGQGLQFLFEYFSETQRNKGNFPGRFSGRQFSNSRSEMNVSTLELGDSALYLCASSHHRDRVNEQYFGPGTRLTVT.

The V and J genes are TRBV5-1 and TRBJ2-3, with 8 positions matching TRBD2. CDR1 is SGHRS, CDR2 YFSETQ, per germline. The V and J ends lost 0 bases and 3 bases, in that order; junction bases with no gene match: 9. The CDR3 extends over 17 amino acids. In DNA form, the CDR3 reads TGCGCCAGCAGCTTGGTGGGGGCCGGGAGGGCTACAGATACGCAGTATTTT. Translation gives CASSLVGAGRATDTQYF. Filled out from reference TRBV5-1 and TRBJ2-3, the complete variable domain reads KAGVTQTPRYLIKTRGQQVTLSCSPISGHRSVSWYQQTPGQGLQFLFEYFSETQRNKGNFPGRFSGRQFSNSRSEMNVSTLELGDSALYLCASSLVGAGRATDTQYFGPGTRLTVL.

J is TRBJ2-1 and V is TRBV19; unclear D gene. Germline V gene data show CDR1 as LNHDA and CDR2 as SQIVND (reference sequence). Trimming shortened V by 4 bases and J by 5 bases, and 6 bases separated the two germline ends. The CDR3 covers 12 residues. The CDR3 region is CASSRTDNEQFF. As DNA, the CDR3 is TGTGCCAGTAGTAGGACGGACAATGAGCAGTTCTTC.

J is TRBJ2-3 and V is TRBV27; 12 bases line up with TRBD1. CDR1 and CDR2 from the germline V gene are MNHEY and SMNVEV (reference sequence). The CDR3 is 17 amino acids. V was clipped by 5 bases and J by 4 bases; unmatched bases: 10. The CDR3 reads CASSPRDRGRGADTQYF. In DNA form, the CDR3 reads TGTGCCAGCAGTCCCCGGGACAGGGGGCGTGGGGCAGATACGCAGTATTTT.

The chain has TRBV10-3 and TRBJ2-5, with 9 positions matching TRBD1. The CDR3 consists of 12 residues. V lost 10 bases, J lost 4 bases, and 4 bases stayed unmatched. Germline CDR1 reads ENHRY; CDR2 reads SYGVKD. The CDR3 protein is CATRDRAETQYF. The CDR3 DNA reads TGTGCCACCCGGGACAGGGCAGAGACCCAGTACTTC.

J is TRBJ1-6 and V is TRBV25-1; 9 bases align to TRBD1. Germline trimming cut 8 bases from V and 7 bases from J; bases unmatched to any gene: 3. CDR1 and CDR2 from the germline V gene are MGHDK and SYGVNS. CDR3 length: 13 residues. As DNA, the CDR3 is TGTGCCAGCGGGGACAGGGCAAATTCACCCCTCCACTTT. This codes for CASGDRANSPLHF. The full variable domain, in which reference TRBV25-1 and TRBJ1-6 provide the parts outside the CDR3, is EADIYQTPRYLVIGTGKKITLECSQTMGHDKMYWYQQDPGMELHLIHYSYGVNSTEKGDLSSESTVSRIRTEHFPLTLESARPSHTSQYLCASGDRANSPLHFGNGTRLTVT.

V usage is TRBV19 and J usage is TRBJ1-5; tentative D call: TRBD1 (6 bases). Germline V gives CDR1 LNHDA, CDR2 SQIVND (reference sequence). The CDR3 covers 15 residues. V was clipped by 7 bases and J by 4 bases, with 17 bases between them. DNA for the CDR3: TGTGCCAGTAAATCTTCCGGACAGACAAATCAGCCCCAGCATTTT. Protein product: CASKSSGQTNQPQHF.

This chain connects TRBV15 to TRBJ2-5; a possible D gene is TRBD2 (6 bases). This CDR3 has 14 residues. The V gene's germline CDR1 is LNHNV and CDR2 YYDKDF (reference sequence). Deletions cut 2 bases from V and 5 bases from J, with 12 bases between. CDR3 region: CATSRQGREETQYF. CDR3 nucleotides: TGTGCCACCAGCAGACAGGGTCGGGAGGAGACCCAGTACTTC. Together with reference TRBV15 and TRBJ2-5, the CDR3 gives the full variable domain: DAMVIQNPRYQVTQFGKPVTLSCSQTLNHNVMYWYQQKSSQAPKLLFHYYDKDFNNEADTPDNFQSRRPNTSFCFLDIRSPGLGDTAMYLCATSRQGREETQYFGPGTRLLVL.